This T cell receptor beta chain was found in a study of CD8 T cells in ankylosing spondylitis. The study's findings and limits: A motif in TCR beta, a set of roughly eight highly homologous variants, appeared characteristic of ankylosing spondylitis blood.

The CDR3 consists of 16 residues. The V end was cut by 8 bases, the J end by 2 bases, with 21 bases between. The sample holds a few counts of this clonotype. No antigen is known for it. Via MiXCR, TCRdb re-called the 5' RACE reads, giving one row per CDR3 protein. The table shows about 440,000 distinct CDR3 sequences, with 15% to 20% occurring only once. V is TRBV12-3 or TRBV12-4 and J is TRBJ2-5, with D perhaps matching TRBD2 (7 bases). This TCR derives from a male donor with ankylosing spondylitis. Sequencing input: blood, either unsorted or a sorted T cell fraction (not recorded which). The CDR3 is CASAGALPRWQETQYF. Written as DNA, the CDR3 is TGTGCCAGCGCGGGGGCCCTCCCAAGGTGGCAAGAGACCCAGTACTTC.